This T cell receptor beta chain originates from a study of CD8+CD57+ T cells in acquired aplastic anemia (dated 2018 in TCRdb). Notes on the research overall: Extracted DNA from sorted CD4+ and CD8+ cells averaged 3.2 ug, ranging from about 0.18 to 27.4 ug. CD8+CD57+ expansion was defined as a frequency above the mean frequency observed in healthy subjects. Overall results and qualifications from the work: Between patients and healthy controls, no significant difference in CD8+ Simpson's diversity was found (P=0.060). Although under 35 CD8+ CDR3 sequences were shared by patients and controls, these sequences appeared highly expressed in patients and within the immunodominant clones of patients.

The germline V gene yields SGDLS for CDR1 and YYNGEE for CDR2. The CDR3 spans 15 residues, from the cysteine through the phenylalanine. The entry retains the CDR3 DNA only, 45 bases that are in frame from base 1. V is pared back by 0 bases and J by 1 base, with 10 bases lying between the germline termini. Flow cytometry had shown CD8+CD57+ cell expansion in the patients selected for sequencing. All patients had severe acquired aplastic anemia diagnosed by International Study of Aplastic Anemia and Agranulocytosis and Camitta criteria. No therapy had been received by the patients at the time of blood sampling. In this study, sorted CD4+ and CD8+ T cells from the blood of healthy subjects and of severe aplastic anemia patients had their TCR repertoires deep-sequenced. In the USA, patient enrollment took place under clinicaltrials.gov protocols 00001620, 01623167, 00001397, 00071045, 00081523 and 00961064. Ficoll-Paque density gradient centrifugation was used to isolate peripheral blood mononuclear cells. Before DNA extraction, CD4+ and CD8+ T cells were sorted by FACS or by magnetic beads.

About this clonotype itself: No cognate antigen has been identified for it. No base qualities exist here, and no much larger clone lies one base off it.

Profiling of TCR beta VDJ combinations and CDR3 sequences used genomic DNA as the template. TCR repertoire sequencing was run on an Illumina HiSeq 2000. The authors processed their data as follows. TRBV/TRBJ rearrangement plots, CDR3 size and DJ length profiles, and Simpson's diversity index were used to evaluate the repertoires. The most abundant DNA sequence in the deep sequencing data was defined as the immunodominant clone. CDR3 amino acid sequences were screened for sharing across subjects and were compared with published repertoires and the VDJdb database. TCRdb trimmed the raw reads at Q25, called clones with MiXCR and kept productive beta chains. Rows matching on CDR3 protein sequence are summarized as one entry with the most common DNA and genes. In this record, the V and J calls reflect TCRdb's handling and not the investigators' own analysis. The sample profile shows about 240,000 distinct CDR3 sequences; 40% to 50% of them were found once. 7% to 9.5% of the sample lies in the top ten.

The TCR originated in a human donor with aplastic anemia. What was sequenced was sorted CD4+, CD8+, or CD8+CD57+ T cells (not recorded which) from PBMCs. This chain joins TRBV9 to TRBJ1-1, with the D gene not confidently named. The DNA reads TGTGCCAGCAGCGTAGTTCCAGAAGCGAACACTGAAGCTTTCTTT. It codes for CASSVVPEANTEAFF. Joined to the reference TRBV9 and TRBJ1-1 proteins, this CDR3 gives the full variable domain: DSGVTQTPKHLITATGQRVTLRCSPRSGDLSVYWYQQSLDQGLQFLIQYYNGEERAKGNILERFSAQQFPDLHSELNLSSLELGDSALYFCASSVVPEANTEAFFGQGTRLTVV.